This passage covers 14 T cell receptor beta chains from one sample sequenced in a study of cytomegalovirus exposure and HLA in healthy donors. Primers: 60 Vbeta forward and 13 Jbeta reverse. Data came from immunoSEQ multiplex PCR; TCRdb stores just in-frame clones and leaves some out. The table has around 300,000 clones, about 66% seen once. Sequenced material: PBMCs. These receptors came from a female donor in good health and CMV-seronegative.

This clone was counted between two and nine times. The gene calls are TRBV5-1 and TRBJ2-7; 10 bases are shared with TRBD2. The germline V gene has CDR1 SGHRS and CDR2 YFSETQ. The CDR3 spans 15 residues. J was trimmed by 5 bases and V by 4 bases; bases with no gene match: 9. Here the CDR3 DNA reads TGCGCCAGCAGCGTGACGGCTAGCGGGAGCAACGAGCAGTACTTC. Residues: CASSVTASGSNEQYF.

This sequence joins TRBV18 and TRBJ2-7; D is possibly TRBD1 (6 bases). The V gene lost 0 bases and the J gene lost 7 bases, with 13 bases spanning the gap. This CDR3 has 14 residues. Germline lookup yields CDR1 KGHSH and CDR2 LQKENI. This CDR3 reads CASSPPGAGVEQYF. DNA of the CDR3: TGTGCCAGCTCACCACCGGGGGCAGGGGTAGAGCAGTACTTC. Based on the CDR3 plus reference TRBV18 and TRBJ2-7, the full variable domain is NAGVMQNPRHLVRRRGQEARLRCSPMKGHSHVYWYRQLPEEGLKFMVYLQKENIIDESGMPKERFSAEFPKEGPSILRIQQVVRGDSAAYFCASSPPGAGVEQYFGPGTRLTVT.

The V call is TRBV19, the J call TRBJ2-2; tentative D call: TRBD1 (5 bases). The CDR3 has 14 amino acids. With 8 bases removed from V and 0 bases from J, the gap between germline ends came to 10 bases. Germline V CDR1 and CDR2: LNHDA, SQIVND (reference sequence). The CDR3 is CASSQGSNTGELFF. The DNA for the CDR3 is TGTGCCAGTTCCCAGGGTTCGAACACCGGGGAGCTGTTTTTT.

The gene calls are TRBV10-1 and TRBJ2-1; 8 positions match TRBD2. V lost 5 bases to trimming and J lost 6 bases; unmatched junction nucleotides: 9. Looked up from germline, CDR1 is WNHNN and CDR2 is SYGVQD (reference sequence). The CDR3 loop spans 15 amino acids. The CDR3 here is CASSPAGEASNEQFF. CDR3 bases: TGCGCCAGCAGTCCAGCGGGAGAGGCTTCCAATGAGCAGTTCTTC.

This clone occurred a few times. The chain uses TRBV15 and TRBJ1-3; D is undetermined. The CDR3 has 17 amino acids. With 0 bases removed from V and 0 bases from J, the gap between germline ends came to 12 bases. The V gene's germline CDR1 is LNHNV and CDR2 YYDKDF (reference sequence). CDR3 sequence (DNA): TGTGCCACCAGCAGAGATCGCGGCCGCAGCTCTGGAAACACCATATATTTT. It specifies CATSRDRGRSSGNTIYF.

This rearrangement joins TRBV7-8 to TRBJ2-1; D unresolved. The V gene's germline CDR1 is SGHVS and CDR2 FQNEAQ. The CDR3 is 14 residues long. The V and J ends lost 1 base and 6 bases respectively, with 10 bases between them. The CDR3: CASSLVPPLNEQFF. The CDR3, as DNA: TGTGCCAGCAGCTTAGTCCCTCCCCTCAATGAGCAGTTCTTC.

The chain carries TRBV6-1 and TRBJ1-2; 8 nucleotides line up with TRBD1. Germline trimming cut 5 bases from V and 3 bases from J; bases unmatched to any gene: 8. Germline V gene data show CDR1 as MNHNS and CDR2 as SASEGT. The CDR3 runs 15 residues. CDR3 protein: CASSPKDRVDYGYTF. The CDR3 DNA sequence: TGTGCCAGCAGTCCCAAGGACAGGGTAGACTATGGCTACACCTTC.

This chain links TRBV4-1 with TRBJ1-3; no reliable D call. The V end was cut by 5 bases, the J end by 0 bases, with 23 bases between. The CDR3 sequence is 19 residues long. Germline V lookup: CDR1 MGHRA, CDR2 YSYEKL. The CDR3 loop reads CASSELGSTKVRSGNTIYF. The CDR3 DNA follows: TGCGCCAGCAGCGAACTAGGAAGCACGAAGGTCCGCTCTGGAAACACCATATATTTT.

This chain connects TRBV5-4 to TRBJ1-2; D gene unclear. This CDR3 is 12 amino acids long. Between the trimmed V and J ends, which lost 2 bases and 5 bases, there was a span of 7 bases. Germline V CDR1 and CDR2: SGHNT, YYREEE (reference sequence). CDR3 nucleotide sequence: TGTGCCAGCAGCTTACCAGGTTATGGCTACACCTTC. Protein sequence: CASSLPGYGYTF. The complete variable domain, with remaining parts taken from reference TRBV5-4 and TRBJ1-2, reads ETGVTQSPTHLIKTRGQQVTLRCSSQSGHNTVSWYQQALGQGPQFIFQYYREEENGRGNFPPRFSGLQFPNYSSELNVNALELDDSALYLCASSLPGYGYTFGSGTRLTVV.

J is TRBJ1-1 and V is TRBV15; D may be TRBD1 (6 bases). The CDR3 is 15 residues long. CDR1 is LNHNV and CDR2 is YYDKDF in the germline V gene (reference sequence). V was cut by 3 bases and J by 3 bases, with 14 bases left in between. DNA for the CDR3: TGTGCCACCAGCAGGGGAGCAGGGGAATACACTGAAGCTTTCTTT. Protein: CATSRGAGEYTEAFF.

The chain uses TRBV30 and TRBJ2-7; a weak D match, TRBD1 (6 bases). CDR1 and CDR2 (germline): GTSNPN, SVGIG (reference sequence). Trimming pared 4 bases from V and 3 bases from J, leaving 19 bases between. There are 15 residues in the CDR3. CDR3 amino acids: CAWMTRQDGLYEQYF. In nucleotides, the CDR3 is TGTGCCTGGATGACCAGACAGGATGGGCTCTACGAGCAGTACTTC.

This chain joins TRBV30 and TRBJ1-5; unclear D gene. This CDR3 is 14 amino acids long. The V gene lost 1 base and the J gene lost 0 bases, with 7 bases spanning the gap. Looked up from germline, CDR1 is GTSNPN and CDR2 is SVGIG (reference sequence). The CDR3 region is CAWSGGFSNQPQHF. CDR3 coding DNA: TGTGCCTGGAGTGGAGGGTTTAGCAATCAGCCCCAGCATTTT.

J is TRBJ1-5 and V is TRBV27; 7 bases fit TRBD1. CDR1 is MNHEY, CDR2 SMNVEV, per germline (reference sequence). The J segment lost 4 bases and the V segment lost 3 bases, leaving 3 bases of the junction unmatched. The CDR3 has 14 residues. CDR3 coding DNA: TGTGCCAGCAGTTTTGGCAGGGGGAATCAGCCCCAGCATTTT. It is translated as CASSFGRGNQPQHF.

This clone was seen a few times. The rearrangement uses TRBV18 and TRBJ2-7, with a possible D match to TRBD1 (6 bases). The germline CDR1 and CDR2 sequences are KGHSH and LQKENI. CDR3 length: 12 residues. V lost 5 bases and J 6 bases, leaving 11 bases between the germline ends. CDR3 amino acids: CASSATGSEQYF. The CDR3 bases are TGTGCCAGCTCAGCCACAGGGTCCGAGCAGTACTTC.